This TCR beta chain was sequenced during a study of blood T cell repertoires in COVID-19. Study-wide context: T cells, B-cell-depleted T cells, or PBMCs provided the cDNA or gDNA that served as material.

Germline CDR1 reads LGHDT; CDR2 reads YNNKEL (reference sequence). V was pared by 2 bases and J by 4 bases, with 22 bases between. This CDR3 contains 18 residues. TCRdb keeps only in-frame clones here, not all; method: immunoSEQ multiplex PCR. The sample consists of some 200,000 clones, around 85% of them appearing once. This receptor was obtained from a woman between 55 and 75 years old with COVID-19, enrolled during active disease. The chain carries TRBV3-1 (or the pseudogene TRBV3-2) and TRBJ2-3; possibly TRBD2 for D (7 bases). The sample comprised peripheral blood. The CDR3 region has the DNA TGTGCCAGCAGCCAACCTCTAGTTGGGGGGGCCCCCCCAGATACGCAGTATTTT. Its protein product is CASSQPLVGGAPPDTQYF.